The TCR beta chain under discussion was sequenced for a study of OX40 agonist ivuxolimab in advanced cancers. Study-wide points: It was not determined which antigens were specifically recognized by the peripheral T cells that had undergone clonal expansion. Clonal expansion by week 6 occurred in CD4+ and CD8+ blood T cells (at 0.1 to 3.0 mg/kg). Expanded clones belonging to CD8+ T cells outnumbered, on average, those of CD4+.

Note on this clone: Antigen specificity is unknown.

CDR3 size: 14 residues. The junction had 6 bases not matched to a gene; V was cut back by 8 bases and J by 3 bases. Germline-derived CDR1 and CDR2 are LNHDA and SQIVND (reference sequence). Profiling relied on immunoSEQ multiplex PCR, and the TCRdb table lists in-frame clones only, not all of them. In the table there are 25,000 to 35,000 clones, 60% to 85% of which are singletons. Here the sequenced sample was CD4+ or CD8+ T cells sorted from blood, taken in a trial of the OX40 agonist ivuxolimab. The chain is built from TRBV19 and TRBJ1-5; 8 nucleotides match TRBD1. This receptor was obtained from an adult with an advanced solid tumor such as melanoma, head and neck, liver or kidney cancer. CDR3 residues: CASSRTGNNQPQHF. The CDR3 region has the DNA TGTGCCAGTTCGCGGACAGGGAACAATCAGCCCCAGCATTTT.